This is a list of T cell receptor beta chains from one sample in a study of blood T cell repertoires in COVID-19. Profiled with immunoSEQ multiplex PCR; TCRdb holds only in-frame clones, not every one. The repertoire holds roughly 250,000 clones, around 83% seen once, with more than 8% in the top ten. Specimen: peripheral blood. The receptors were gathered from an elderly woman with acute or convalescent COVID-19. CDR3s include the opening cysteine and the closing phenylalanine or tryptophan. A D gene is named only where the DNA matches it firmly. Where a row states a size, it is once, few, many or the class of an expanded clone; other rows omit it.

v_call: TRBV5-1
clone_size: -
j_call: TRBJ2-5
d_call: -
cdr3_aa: CASSLRGETQYF
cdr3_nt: TGCGCCAGCAGCTTGCGGGGAGAGACCCAGTACTTC

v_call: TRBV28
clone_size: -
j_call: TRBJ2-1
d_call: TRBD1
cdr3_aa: CASRWDRPHNEQFF
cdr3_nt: TGTGCCAGCAGATGGGACAGGCCCCACAATGAGCAGTTCTTC

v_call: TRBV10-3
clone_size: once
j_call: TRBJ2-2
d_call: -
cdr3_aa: CAISGRGAMVGELFF
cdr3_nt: TGTGCCATCAGTGGCAGGGGGGCGATGGTCGGGGAGCTGTTTTTT

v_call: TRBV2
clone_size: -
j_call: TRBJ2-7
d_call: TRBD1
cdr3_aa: CASNDRGRYEQYF
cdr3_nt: TGTGCCAGCAACGACAGGGGCAGATACGAGCAGTACTTC

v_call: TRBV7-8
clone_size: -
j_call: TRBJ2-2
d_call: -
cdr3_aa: CASSHRITRMNTGELFF
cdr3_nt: TGTGCCAGCAGCCACAGAATCACCCGAATGAACACCGGGGAGCTGTTTTTT

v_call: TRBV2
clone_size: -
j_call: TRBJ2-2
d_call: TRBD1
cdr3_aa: CASRRTGGAGELFF
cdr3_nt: TGTGCCAGCAGACGGACAGGGGGGGCCGGGGAGCTGTTTTTT

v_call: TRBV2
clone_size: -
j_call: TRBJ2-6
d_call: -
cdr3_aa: CASSEWESGANVLTF
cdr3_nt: TGTGCCAGCAGTGAATGGGAGTCGGGGGCCAACGTCCTGACTTTC

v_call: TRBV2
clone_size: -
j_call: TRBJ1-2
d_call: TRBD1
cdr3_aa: CASKGTGGYGYTF
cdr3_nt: TGTGCCAGCAAAGGGACAGGGGGATATGGCTACACCTTC

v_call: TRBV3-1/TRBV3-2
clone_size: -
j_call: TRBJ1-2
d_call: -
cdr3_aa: CASSQGGAPGQGSGYTF
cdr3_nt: TGTGCCAGCAGCCAAGGTGGTGCCCCCGGGCAGGGCAGCGGCTACACCTTC

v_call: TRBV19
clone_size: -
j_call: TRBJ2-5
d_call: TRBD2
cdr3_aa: CASSPRSGLAGGRETQYF
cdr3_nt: TGTGCCAGTAGTCCCCGATCTGGACTAGCGGGGGGGAGAGAGACCCAGTACTTC

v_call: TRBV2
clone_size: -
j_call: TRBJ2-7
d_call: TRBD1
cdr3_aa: CASSPQGEGEQYF
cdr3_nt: TGTGCCAGCAGTCCCCAGGGGGAAGGTGAGCAGTACTTC

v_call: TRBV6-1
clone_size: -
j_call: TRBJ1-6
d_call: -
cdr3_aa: CASSESRASYSPLHF
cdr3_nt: TGTGCCAGCAGTGAATCCAGGGCCTCGTACTCACCCCTCCACTTT

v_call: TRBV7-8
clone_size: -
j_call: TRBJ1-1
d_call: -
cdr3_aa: CASSRQPTGRVSLEDTEAFF
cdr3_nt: TGTGCCAGCAGCCGTCAACCAACAGGGAGAGTAAGTCTTGAGGACACTGAAGCTTTCTTT

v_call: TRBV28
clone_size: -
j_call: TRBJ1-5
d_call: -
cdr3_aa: CASRAPDSRNQPQHF
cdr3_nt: TGTGCCAGCAGGGCCCCGGACAGTCGGAATCAGCCCCAGCATTTT

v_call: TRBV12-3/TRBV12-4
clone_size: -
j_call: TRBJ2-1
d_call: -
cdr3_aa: CASRWSDNEQFF
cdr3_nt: TGTGCCAGCAGATGGTCAGACAATGAGCAGTTCTTC

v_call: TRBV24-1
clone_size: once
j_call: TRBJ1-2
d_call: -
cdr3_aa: CATSDGQLYGYTF
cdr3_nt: TGTGCCACCAGCGACGGACAGCTCTATGGCTACACCTTC

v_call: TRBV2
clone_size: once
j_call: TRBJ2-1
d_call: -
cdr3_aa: CASRLGGEQFF
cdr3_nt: TGTGCCAGCCGCCTAGGCGGTGAGCAGTTCTTC

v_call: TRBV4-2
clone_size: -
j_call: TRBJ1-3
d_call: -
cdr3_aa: CASSQGVEAGNTIYF
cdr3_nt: TGTGCCAGCAGCCAAGGAGTAGAGGCTGGAAACACCATATATTTT

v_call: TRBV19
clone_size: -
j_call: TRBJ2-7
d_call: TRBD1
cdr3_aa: CASSIGQARDEQYF
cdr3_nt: TGTGCCAGTAGTATCGGACAGGCCCGGGACGAGCAGTACTTC

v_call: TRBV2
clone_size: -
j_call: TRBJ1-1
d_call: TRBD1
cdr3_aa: CASTGVDTEAFF
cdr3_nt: TGTGCCAGTACAGGGGTGGACACTGAAGCTTTCTTT

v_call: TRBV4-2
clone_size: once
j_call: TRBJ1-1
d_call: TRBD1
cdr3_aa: CASSQAFRTGQLTRTEAFF
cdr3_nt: TGTGCCAGCAGCCAAGCCTTCCGGACAGGACAACTAACAAGAACTGAAGCTTTCTTT

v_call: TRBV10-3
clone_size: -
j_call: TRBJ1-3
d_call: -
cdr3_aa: CAIRLQGYGNTIYF
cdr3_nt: TGTGCCATCAGGCTACAGGGATATGGAAACACCATATATTTT

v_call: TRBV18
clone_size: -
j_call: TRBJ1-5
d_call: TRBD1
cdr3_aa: CASSLTGEQPQHF
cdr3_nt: TGTGCCAGCTCACTTACAGGGGAACAGCCCCAGCATTTT